This T cell receptor (beta chain) was found in a study of identical twins. Study-wide points: Out-of-frame beta sequences exhibited a weaker degree of excess twin sharing. A lower insertion count was a feature of abundant cord blood beta clonotypes, with no such feature in memory repertoires.

Template switching, a step in the protocol, added a universal primer site, and cDNA carried unique molecular identifiers. TCRdb called the 5' RACE reads again in MiXCR, with one record for every CDR3 protein. The sample lists 500,000 or so distinct CDR3 sequences; 14% were seen once. CDR1 is MDHEN, CDR2 SYDVKM, per germline. The V end was cut by 3 bases, the J end by 1 base, with 11 bases between. The CDR3 sequence is 15 residues long. With no exceptions, donors were healthy Caucasians. With respect to this clonotype: Antigen: not known.

These sequences were also reported in another study, on yellow fever vaccine responses in identical twins.

The chain carries TRBV28 and TRBJ2-3, with TRBD2 as a possible D gene (6 bases). The clonotype comes from a woman in her late teens or twenties in good health. Sequenced material: CD4+ T cells sorted from blood. The CDR3: CASSFSTGGTDTQYF. For the CDR3, the DNA is TGTGCCAGCAGTTTCTCGACGGGGGGCACAGATACGCAGTATTTT.